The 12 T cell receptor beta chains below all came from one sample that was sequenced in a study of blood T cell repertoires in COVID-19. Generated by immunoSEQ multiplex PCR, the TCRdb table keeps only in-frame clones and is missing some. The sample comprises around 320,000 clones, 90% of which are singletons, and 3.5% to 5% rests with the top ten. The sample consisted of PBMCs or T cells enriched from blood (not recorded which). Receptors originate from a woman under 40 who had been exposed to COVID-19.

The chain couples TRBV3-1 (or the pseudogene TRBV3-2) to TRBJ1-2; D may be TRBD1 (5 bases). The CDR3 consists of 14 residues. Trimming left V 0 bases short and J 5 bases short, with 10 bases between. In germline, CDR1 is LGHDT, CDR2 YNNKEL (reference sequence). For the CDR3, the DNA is TGTGCCAGCAGCCAAGAAGCTGGGGCATATGGCTACACCTTC. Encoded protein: CASSQEAGAYGYTF.

The CDR3 nucleotides read TGTGCCAGCAGTTTAGGCAGGGGTCAGCCCCAGCATTTT. This translates into CASSLGRGQPQHF. The chain has TRBV12-3 or TRBV12-4 and TRBJ1-5, with D perhaps TRBD1 (6 bases). Between the trimmed V and J ends, which lost 1 base and 6 bases, there was a span of 7 bases. The CDR3 runs to 13 residues.

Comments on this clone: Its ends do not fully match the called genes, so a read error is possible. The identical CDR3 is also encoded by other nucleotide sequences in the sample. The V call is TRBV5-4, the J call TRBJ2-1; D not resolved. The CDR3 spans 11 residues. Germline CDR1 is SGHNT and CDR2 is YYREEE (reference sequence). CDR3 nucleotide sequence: TGTGCCAGCAGCTCCTTCAATGAGCAGTTCTTC. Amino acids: CASSSFNEQFF.

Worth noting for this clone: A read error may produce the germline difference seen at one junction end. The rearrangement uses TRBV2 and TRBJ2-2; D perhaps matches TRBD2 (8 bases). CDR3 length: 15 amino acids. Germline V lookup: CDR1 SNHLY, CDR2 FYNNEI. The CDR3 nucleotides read TGTGCCAGCATGAGACTAGCGCAGGGGGGCGGGCAGCTGTTTTTT. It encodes CASMRLAQGGGQLFF.

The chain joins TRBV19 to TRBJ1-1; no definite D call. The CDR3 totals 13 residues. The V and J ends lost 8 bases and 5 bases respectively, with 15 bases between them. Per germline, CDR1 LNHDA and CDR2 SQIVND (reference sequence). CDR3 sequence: CASGEGHWTEAFF. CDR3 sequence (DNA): TGTGCCAGTGGGGAGGGCCACTGGACTGAAGCTTTCTTT.

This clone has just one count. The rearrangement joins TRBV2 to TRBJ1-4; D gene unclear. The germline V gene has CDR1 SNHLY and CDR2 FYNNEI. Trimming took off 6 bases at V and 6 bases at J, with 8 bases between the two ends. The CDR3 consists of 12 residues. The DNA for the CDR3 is TGTGCCAGCAGCGGAGGGTATGAAAAACTGTTTTTT. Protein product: CASSGGYEKLFF.

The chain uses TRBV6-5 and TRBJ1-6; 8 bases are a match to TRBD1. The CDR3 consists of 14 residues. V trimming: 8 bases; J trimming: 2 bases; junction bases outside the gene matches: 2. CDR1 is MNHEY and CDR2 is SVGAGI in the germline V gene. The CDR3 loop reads CASGQGTYNSPLHF. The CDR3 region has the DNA TGTGCCAGCGGACAGGGAACCTATAATTCACCCCTCCACTTT.

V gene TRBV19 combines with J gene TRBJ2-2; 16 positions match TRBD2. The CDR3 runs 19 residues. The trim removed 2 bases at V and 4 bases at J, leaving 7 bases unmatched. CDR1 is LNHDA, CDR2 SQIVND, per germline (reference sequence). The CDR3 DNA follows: TGTGCCAGTAGTATAACCCAGGGACTAGCGGGGGGGCCCACCGGGGAGCTGTTTTTT. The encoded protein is CASSITQGLAGGPTGELFF.

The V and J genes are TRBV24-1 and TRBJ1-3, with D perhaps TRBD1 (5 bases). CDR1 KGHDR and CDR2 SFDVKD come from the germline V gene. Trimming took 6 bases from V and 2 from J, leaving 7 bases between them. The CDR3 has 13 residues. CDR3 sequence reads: CATSQGTGNTIYF. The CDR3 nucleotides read TGTGCCACCAGTCAGGGCACTGGAAACACCATATATTTT.

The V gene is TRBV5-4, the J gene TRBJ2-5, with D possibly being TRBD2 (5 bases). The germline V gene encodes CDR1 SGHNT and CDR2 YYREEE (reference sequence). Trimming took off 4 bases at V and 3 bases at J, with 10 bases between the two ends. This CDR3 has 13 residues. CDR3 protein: CASSLPREETQYF. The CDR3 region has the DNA TGTGCCAGCAGCCTCCCGAGGGAAGAGACCCAGTACTTC.

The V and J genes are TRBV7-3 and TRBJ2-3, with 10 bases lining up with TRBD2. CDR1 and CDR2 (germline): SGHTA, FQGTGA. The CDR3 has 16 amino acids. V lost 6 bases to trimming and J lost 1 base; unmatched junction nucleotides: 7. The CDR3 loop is CASSSRGTSGTDTQYF. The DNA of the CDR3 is TGTGCCAGCAGTTCCCGGGGGACTAGCGGCACAGATACGCAGTATTTT. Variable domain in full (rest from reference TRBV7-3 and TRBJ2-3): GAGVSQTPSNKVTEKGKYVELRCDPISGHTALYWYRQSLGQGPEFLIYFQGTGAADDSGLPNDRFFAVRPEGSVSTLKIQRTERGDSAVYLCASSSRGTSGTDTQYFGPGTRLTVL.

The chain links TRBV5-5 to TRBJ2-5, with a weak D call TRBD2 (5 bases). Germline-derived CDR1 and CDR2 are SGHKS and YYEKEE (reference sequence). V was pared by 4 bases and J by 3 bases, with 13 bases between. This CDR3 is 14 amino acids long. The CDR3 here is CASSRRGAEETQYF. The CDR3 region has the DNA TGTGCCAGCAGCCGCCGGGGAGCAGAAGAGACCCAGTACTTC.